Following are 6 T cell receptor beta chains from one sample sequenced in a study of blood T cell repertoires in COVID-19. Using immunoSEQ multiplex PCR, the repertoire was profiled, and TCRdb retains in-frame clones only, with some absent. The sample records 160,000 or so clones, roughly 80% being singletons. Specimen: PBMCs or T cells enriched from blood (not recorded which). All receptors come from a woman in her forties with acute COVID-19.

This clone has a single count. The chain recombines TRBV6-5 with TRBJ2-1; D is perhaps TRBD1 (6 bases). Germline CDR1 MNHEY, CDR2 SVGAGI. This CDR3 is 12 amino acids long. The V and J ends lost 6 bases and 9 bases respectively, with 12 bases between them. This CDR3 reads CASRADRPEQFF. The CDR3 DNA reads TGTGCCAGCAGAGCAGACAGGCCTGAGCAGTTCTTC.

The V and J genes are TRBV6-6 and TRBJ2-7, with TRBD2 matching over 10 bases. Looked up from germline, CDR1 is MNHNY and CDR2 is SVGAGI (reference sequence). The ends lost 7 bases at V and 3 bases at J; junction bases unmatched: 12. This CDR3 region has 16 residues. CDR3 region: CASTSSGSITFYEQYF. The CDR3, as DNA: TGTGCCAGCACCTCTAGCGGGAGTATTACTTTCTACGAGCAGTACTTC.

The CDR3 DNA sequence: TGTGCCAGCAGCTTCCCGGGACTAGCTGACAATGAGCAGTTCTTC. It encodes CASSFPGLADNEQFF. The genes are TRBV11-2 and TRBJ2-1; TRBD2 aligns across 9 bases. V lost 3 bases and J lost 5; bases outside the gene matches: 5. This CDR3 is 15 amino acids long. Germline lookup yields CDR1 SGHAT and CDR2 FQNNGV.

This clone was observed once. The chain uses TRBV5-4 and TRBJ2-6; TRBD2 is a possible D gene (5 bases). Trimming removed 4 bases from V and 0 bases from J, with 8 bases in between. Germline V gives CDR1 SGHNT, CDR2 YYREEE (reference sequence). The CDR3 contains 15 residues. The CDR3 sequence is CASSRGSSGANVLTF. CDR3 DNA sequence: TGTGCCAGCAGCCGCGGGTCCTCTGGGGCCAACGTCCTGACTTTC.

The V call is TRBV21-1, the J call TRBJ1-2; the table gives TRBD1 as D, unverified against the DNA. TRBV21-1 is an annotated pseudogene. The length of the CDR3 is 12 residues. CDR3 in DNA: TGTGCCAGCAGCAAACTGACAGGTGGCTACACCTTC. Translated, it gives CASSKLTGGYTF.

The chain recombines TRBV12-1 with TRBJ1-3; the DNA was not used to check the table's D call, TRBD1. TRBV12-1 is termed a pseudogene. The CDR3 runs 22 residues. The CDR3 DNA is TGTGCCAGCAGCTTTGGGAAGAGGGACAGAGCTTTAAACGGGATCTCTGGAAACACCATATATTTT. The encoded protein is CASSFGKRDRALNGISGNTIYF.